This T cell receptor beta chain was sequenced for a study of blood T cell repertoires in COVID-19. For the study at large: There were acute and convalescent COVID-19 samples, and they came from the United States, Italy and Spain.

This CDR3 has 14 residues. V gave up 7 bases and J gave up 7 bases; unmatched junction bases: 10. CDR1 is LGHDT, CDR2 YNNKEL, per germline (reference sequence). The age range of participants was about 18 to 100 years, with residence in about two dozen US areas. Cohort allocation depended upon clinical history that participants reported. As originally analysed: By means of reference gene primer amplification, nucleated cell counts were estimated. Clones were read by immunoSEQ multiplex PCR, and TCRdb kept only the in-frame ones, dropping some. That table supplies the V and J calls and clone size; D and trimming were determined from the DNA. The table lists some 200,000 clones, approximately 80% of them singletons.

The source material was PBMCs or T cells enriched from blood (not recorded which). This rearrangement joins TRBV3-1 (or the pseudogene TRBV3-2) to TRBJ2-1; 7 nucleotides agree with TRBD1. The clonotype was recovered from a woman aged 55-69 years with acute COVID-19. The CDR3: CASTWGTERNEQFF. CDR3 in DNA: TGTGCCAGCACCTGGGGGACAGAGAGAAATGAGCAGTTCTTC.